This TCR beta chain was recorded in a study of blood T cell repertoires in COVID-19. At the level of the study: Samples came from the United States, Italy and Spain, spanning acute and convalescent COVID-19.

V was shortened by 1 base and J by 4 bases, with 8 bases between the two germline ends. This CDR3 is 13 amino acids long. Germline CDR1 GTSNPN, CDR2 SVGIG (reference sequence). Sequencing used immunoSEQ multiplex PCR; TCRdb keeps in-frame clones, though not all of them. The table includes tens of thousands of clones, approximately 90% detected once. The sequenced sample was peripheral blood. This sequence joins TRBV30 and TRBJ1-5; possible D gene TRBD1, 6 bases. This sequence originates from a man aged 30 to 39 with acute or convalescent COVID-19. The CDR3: CAWSGDKNQPQHF. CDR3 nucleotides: TGTGCCTGGAGTGGGGACAAAAATCAGCCCCAGCATTTT.